These 7 T cell receptor beta chains share one sample of origin, sequenced in a study of OX40 agonist ivuxolimab in advanced cancers. TCRdb's table, derived via immunoSEQ multiplex PCR, lists solely in-frame clones and lacks some. The table includes tens of thousands of clones, more than 75% detected once. Sequenced material: CD4+ or CD8+ T cells sorted from blood, taken in a trial of the OX40 agonist ivuxolimab. These receptors were obtained from an adult with an advanced solid tumor such as melanoma, head and neck, liver or kidney cancer.

This clone is a singleton in its sample. This chain links TRBV5-4 with TRBJ2-3; D unclear. V lost 2 bases to trimming and J lost 0 bases, with 16 bases between them. The V gene's germline CDR1 is SGHNT and CDR2 YYREEE (reference sequence). This CDR3 has 17 residues. The CDR3 coding sequence is TGTGCCAGCAGCTTAGGGCGCTTTGACCCTAGCACAGATACGCAGTATTTT. Its translation: CASSLGRFDPSTDTQYF.

The rearrangement joins TRBV10-2 to TRBJ1-1; D unclear. The CDR3 spans 13 residues. CDR1 is WSHSY, CDR2 SAAADI, per germline. Trimming pared 2 bases from V and 3 bases from J, leaving 7 bases between. CDR3 DNA sequence: TGCGCCAGCAGTGAGGTGGCTTACACTGAAGCTTTCTTT. This codes for CASSEVAYTEAFF.

A word on this clone: The sample carries other DNA sequences with the same CDR3. The chain employs TRBV9 and TRBJ1-3; D remains ambiguous. The CDR3 contains 16 residues. V was pared by 0 bases and J by 0 bases, with 10 bases between. Germline CDR1 SGDLS, CDR2 YYNGEE. The CDR3 sequence is CASSVAYRSSGNTIYF. DNA for the CDR3: TGTGCCAGCAGCGTAGCTTACCGGAGCTCTGGAAACACCATATATTTT.

The rearrangement links TRBV5-6 to TRBJ2-2, with 10 positions matching TRBD2. Losses at the gene ends were 4 bases for V and 0 bases for J; bases not matched to a gene: 3. Germline lookup yields CDR1 SGHDT and CDR2 YYEEEE. The CDR3 is 16 amino acids. CDR3 DNA: TGTGCCAGCAGCCGAGCGGGAGGGTCGAACACCGGGGAGCTGTTTTTT. Translated, it gives CASSRAGGSNTGELFF.

The chain couples TRBV6-5 to TRBJ2-7, with D perhaps assigned TRBD1 or TRBD2 (6 bases each). V was cut by 6 bases and J by 6 bases, with 15 bases left in between. The CDR3 totals 13 residues. Germline assignment: CDR1 MNHEY and CDR2 SVGAGI. CDR3: CASSFGGTGEQYF. The CDR3 bases are TGTGCCAGCAGCTTCGGGGGCACGGGCGAGCAGTACTTC.

V gene TRBV5-4 combines with J gene TRBJ2-4, with D hard to call. The V end was cut by 5 bases, the J end by 1 base, with 7 bases between. Germline V gene lookup returns CDR1 SGHNT and CDR2 YYREEE (reference sequence). The CDR3 is 13 amino acids. The CDR3: CASRDSAKNIQYF. DNA of the CDR3: TGTGCCAGCAGAGACTCGGCCAAAAACATTCAGTACTTC.

The DNA for the CDR3 is TGTGCCAGCAGCGATGAACAGGGTTTAGGAGACTACACCTTC. Translating gives CASSDEQGLGDYTF. The V call is TRBV9, the J call TRBJ1-2; possibly TRBD1 for D (6 bases). V gave up 3 bases and J gave up 10 bases, with 19 bases separating them. Germline V gene lookup returns CDR1 SGDLS and CDR2 YYNGEE. The CDR3 sequence is 14 residues long. Using reference TRBV9 and TRBJ1-2 for the parts outside the CDR3, the full variable domain is DSGVTQTPKHLITATGQRVTLRCSPRSGDLSVYWYQQSLDQGLQFLIQYYNGEERAKGNILERFSAQQFPDLHSELNLSSLELGDSALYFCASSDEQGLGDYTFGSGTRLTVV.